The next 2 T cell receptor beta chains were all read from a single sample in a study of blood T cell repertoires in COVID-19. Sequencing used immunoSEQ multiplex PCR; TCRdb keeps in-frame clones, though not all of them. The data show 70,000 or so clones, roughly 84% seen once. The sequencing input was peripheral blood. Receptor source: an older man with active or convalescent COVID-19.

This clone has more than one count but fewer than ten. The genes are TRBV4-1 and TRBJ1-6, with 7 bases matching TRBD1. V lost 3 bases, J lost 8 bases, and 10 bases stayed unmatched. The CDR3 loop spans 16 amino acids. The germline V gene encodes CDR1 MGHRA and CDR2 YSYEKL. The CDR3 is CASSQGTALRDSPLHF. CDR3 nucleotide sequence: TGCGCCAGCAGCCAGGGGACAGCCCTTAGGGATTCACCCCTCCACTTT.

This clone appeared once. This sequence joins TRBV18 and TRBJ1-4; 11 nucleotides line up with TRBD1. The germline gives CDR1 KGHSH, CDR2 LQKENI. The trim removed 4 bases at V and 8 bases at J, leaving 3 bases unmatched. The CDR3 consists of 14 residues. For the CDR3, the DNA is TGTGCCAGCTCACAGGGACAGGGGGGAGAAAAACTGTTTTTT. It encodes CASSQGQGGEKLFF. Looking up the rest from reference TRBV18 and TRBJ1-4 gives the full variable domain: NAGVMQNPRHLVRRRGQEARLRCSPMKGHSHVYWYRQLPEEGLKFMVYLQKENIIDESGMPKERFSAEFPKEGPSILRIQQVVRGDSAAYFCASSQGQGGEKLFFGSGTQLSVL.